The 3 T cell receptor beta chains given below trace back to one sample, sequenced in a study of T cell responses to AZD1222 COVID-19 vaccine. TCRdb keeps only in-frame clones here, not all; method: immunoSEQ multiplex PCR. The sample holds about 150,000 clones, around 89% seen once. The material was peripheral blood, obtained on day 0 of AZD1222 vaccination. These receptors came from an adult in good health.

This chain joins TRBV27 and TRBJ2-3; no definite D call. The CDR3 is 16 amino acids. The germline gives CDR1 MNHEY, CDR2 SMNVEV (reference sequence). V lost 2 bases and J 0 bases, leaving 12 bases between the germline ends. DNA for the CDR3: TGTGCCAGCAGTTTACTCAGGACGTCTAGCACAGATACGCAGTATTTT. Residues: CASSLLRTSSTDTQYF.

V gene TRBV6-1 combines with J gene TRBJ1-6; perhaps TRBD1 as D (6 bases). Germline values: CDR1 MNHNS, CDR2 SASEGT. The CDR3 is made up of 17 amino acids. V was shortened by 1 base and J by 2 bases, with 12 bases between the two germline ends. CDR3 coding DNA: TGTGCCAGCAGTGAAGTAGGGGGGCTAACCTATAATTCACCCCTCCACTTT. It is translated as CASSEVGGLTYNSPLHF.

The chain combines TRBV4-1 with TRBJ1-2; D unclear. Germline-derived CDR1 and CDR2 are MGHRA and YSYEKL. This CDR3 spans 15 amino acids. V was shortened by 3 bases and J by 7 bases, with 18 bases between the two germline ends. CDR3 sequence reads: CASSQNLEVPGGYTF. Here the CDR3 DNA reads TGCGCCAGCAGCCAGAACTTAGAGGTCCCAGGTGGCTACACCTTC.